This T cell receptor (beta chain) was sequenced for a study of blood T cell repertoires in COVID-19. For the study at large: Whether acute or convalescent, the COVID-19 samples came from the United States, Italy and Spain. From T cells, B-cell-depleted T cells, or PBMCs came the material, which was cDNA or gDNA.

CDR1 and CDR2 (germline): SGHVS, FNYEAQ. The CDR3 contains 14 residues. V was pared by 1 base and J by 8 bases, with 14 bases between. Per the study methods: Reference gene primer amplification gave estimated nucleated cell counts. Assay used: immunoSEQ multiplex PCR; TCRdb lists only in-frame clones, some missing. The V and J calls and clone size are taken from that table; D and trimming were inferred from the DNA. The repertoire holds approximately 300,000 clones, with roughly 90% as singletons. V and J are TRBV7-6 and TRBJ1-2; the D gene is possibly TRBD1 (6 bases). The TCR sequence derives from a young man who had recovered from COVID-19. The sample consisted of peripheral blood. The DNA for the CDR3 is TGTGCCAGCAGCTTAGAGGGGGGGGCGGGAGGCTACACCTTC. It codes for CASSLEGGAGGYTF.